This T cell receptor beta chain is from a study of T cell responses to AZD1222 COVID-19 vaccine. Study-wide results and limits: With dominance at 160-218 and 743-854, vaccine-associated CD4 TCRs spanned spike.

On this clone: As yet, its antigen is unknown.

Libraries were prepared by immunoSEQ multiplex PCR; TCRdb keeps only in-frame clonotypes and omits some of them. The sample lists approximately 100,000 clones; 75% to 90% were seen once. Germline lookup yields CDR1 SGHTA and CDR2 FQGNSA. The CDR3 has 15 residues. Losses at the gene ends were 6 bases for V and 0 bases for J; bases not matched to a gene: 5. The receptor was derived from an adult in good health. The chain has TRBV7-2 and TRBJ1-3, with 7 nucleotides matching TRBD1. Sequencing was performed on peripheral blood, taken on day 0 of AZD1222 vaccination. DNA of the CDR3: TGTGCCAGCAGTTCTCCAGGGGGCTCTGGAAACACCATATATTTT. It is translated as CASSSPGGSGNTIYF.